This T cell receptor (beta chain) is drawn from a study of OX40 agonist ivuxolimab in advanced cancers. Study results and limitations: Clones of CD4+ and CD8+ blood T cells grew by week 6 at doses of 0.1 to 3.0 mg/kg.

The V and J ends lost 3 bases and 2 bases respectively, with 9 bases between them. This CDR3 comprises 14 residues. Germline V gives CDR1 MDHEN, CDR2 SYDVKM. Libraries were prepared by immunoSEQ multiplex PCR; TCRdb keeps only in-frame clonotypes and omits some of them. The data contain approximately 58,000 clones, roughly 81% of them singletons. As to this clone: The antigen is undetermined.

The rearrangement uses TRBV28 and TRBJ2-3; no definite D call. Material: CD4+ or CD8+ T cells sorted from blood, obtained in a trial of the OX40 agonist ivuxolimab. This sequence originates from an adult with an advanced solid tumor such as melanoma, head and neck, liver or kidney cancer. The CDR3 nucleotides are TGTGCCAGCAGTTTCCGTTCTTCCACAGATACGCAGTATTTT. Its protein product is CASSFRSSTDTQYF.